One and the same sample provided the 5 T cell receptor beta chains below, sequenced in a study of cytotoxic CD8 clonotypes in ibrutinib-treated CLL. TCRdb's table, derived via immunoSEQ multiplex PCR, lists solely in-frame clones and lacks some. The data show around 91,000 clones, about 82% seen once. The sequencing used PBMCs, collected before ibrutinib treatment. Every receptor here comes from a human donor with chronic lymphocytic leukemia.

This chain uses TRBV6-6 with TRBJ2-4; D possibly uses TRBD1 or TRBD2 (5 bases each). CDR1 is MNHNY, CDR2 SVGAGI, per germline (reference sequence). The V end lost 5 bases, the J end lost 10 bases, and 21 bases lay between the germline ends. The CDR3 has 15 residues. Written as DNA, the CDR3 is TGTGCCAGCAGTAAAGAGGTCGAGGGGCTGGGTATTCAGTACTTC. Protein product: CASSKEVEGLGIQYF.

The chain combines TRBV5-6 with TRBJ1-1; D unclear. Trimming cost V 2 bases and J 7 bases, with 9 bases left between them. In germline, CDR1 is SGHDT, CDR2 YYEEEE. This CDR3 is built from 12 residues. CDR3 in amino acids: CASSFSRYEAFF. The CDR3 coding sequence is TGTGCCAGCAGCTTCTCCCGGTATGAAGCTTTCTTT.

The chain joins TRBV4-3 to TRBJ2-5; no definite D call. V lost 0 bases and J 5 bases, leaving 13 bases between the germline ends. From germline, CDR1 is LGHNA and CDR2 YSLEER. The CDR3 consists of 15 residues. CDR3 DNA sequence: TGCGCCAGCAGCCAAGAAAGTGCTAGATCGGAGACCCAGTACTTC. Protein sequence: CASSQESARSETQYF.

The V and J genes are TRBV11-3 and TRBJ2-3; a weak D match, TRBD2 (6 bases). The CDR3 is made up of 16 amino acids. In germline, CDR1 is SGHNT, CDR2 YENEEA. V lost 0 bases and J lost 4, with 14 bases in between. CDR3 DNA sequence: TGTGCCAGCAGCTTAGAACCGGGGGTGGTCGCAGATACGCAGTATTTT. Its translation is CASSLEPGVVADTQYF.

The J gene is TRBJ1-4, the V gene TRBV5-1; the D is unclear. The germline V gene encodes CDR1 SGHRS and CDR2 YFSETQ. V lost 4 bases and J lost 0, with 13 bases in between. The length of the CDR3 is 16 residues. The CDR3 loop is CASSPGEGATNEKLFF. The CDR3 bases are TGCGCCAGCAGCCCCGGGGAAGGCGCAACTAATGAAAAACTGTTTTTT.